This T cell receptor (beta chain) is drawn from a study of CD8 T cells in ankylosing spondylitis. A quantitative 5'-RACE method, one with molecular barcodes, was used to make TCR beta libraries. TCRdb re-called the 5' RACE reads through MiXCR, storing one row per CDR3 protein. The sample lists about 42,000 distinct CDR3 sequences, roughly 2.6% seen once, with about 4.5% in the top ten. Whole-study results and caveats: Roughly eight highly homologous variants made up a TCR beta motif that seemed to typify ankylosing spondylitis blood. Disease-linked clones, CD8+, were relatively rare in peripheral blood.

There are many counts of this clonotype. The antigen is undetermined. Per the germline V gene, CDR1 is SGDLS and CDR2 is YYNGEE. J lost 9 bases, V lost 2 bases, and 9 bases had no gene match. The CDR3 loop spans 15 amino acids. This TCR came from a male donor with ankylosing spondylitis or in good health (not recorded which). V is TRBV9 and J is TRBJ2-1; TRBD2 agrees at 9 bases. Material for sequencing was blood, either unsorted or a sorted T cell fraction (not recorded which). The CDR3 coding sequence is TGTGCCAGCAGCGTTACGGGCGGGAGGGCCACTGAGCAGTTCTTC. Translation: CASSVTGGRATEQFF.